Presented here are 21 T cell receptor beta chains from one specimen sequenced in a study of T cells in localized non-small cell lung cancer. Generated by immunoSEQ multiplex PCR, the TCRdb table keeps only in-frame clones and is missing some. The sample shows 75,000 to 95,000 clones, over 60% of them seen only once. Specimen: PBMCs, collected before any cancer treatment. All receptors come from a man aged 40-75 years with stage II squamous cell lung carcinoma.

CDR3 DNA sequence: TGTGCCAGCAGCTCCACTAGTTATGAGCAGTTCTTC. It specifies CASSSTSYEQFF. The chain carries TRBV6-5 and TRBJ2-1; tentative D call: TRBD2 (5 bases). The CDR3 totals 12 residues. The V gene lost 6 bases and the J gene lost 8 bases, with 11 bases spanning the gap. Looked up from germline, CDR1 is MNHEY and CDR2 is SVGAGI.

The CDR3: CASSPKGLAGDHEQYF. CDR3 DNA sequence: TGCGCCAGCAGCCCTAAAGGACTAGCGGGAGACCACGAGCAGTACTTC. The gene calls are TRBV4-1 and TRBJ2-7; 13 nucleotides line up with TRBD2. V dropped 4 bases and J dropped 5; count of bases not matched to a gene: 8. The CDR3 covers 16 residues. From germline, CDR1 is MGHRA and CDR2 YSYEKL.

The V call is TRBV4-3, the J call TRBJ1-2; TRBD1 is a possible D gene (5 bases). The CDR3 is made up of 15 amino acids. Germline V gene data show CDR1 as LGHNA and CDR2 as YSLEER. Deletions cut 4 bases from V and 7 bases from J, with 19 bases between. The CDR3 sequence: CASSPLGGAMGGYTF. The CDR3 DNA reads as TGCGCCAGCAGCCCCCTGGGAGGGGCGATGGGTGGCTACACCTTC.

This chain links TRBV2 with TRBJ2-7; D gene uncertain. Germline V gene sequence: CDR1 SNHLY, CDR2 FYNNEI. With 8 bases removed from V and 5 bases from J, the gap between germline ends came to 10 bases. The CDR3 runs to 11 residues. In DNA form, the CDR3 reads TGTGCCAGCGGCCTGAAGAACGAGCAGTACTTC. It translates to CASGLKNEQYF.

V usage is TRBV5-1 and J usage is TRBJ1-4; 10 bases map to TRBD1. The germline V gene has CDR1 SGHRS and CDR2 YFSETQ. The CDR3 spans 19 residues. The J segment lost 0 bases and the V segment lost 4 bases, leaving 12 bases of the junction unmatched. In DNA form, the CDR3 reads TGCGCCAGCAGCGATGGGGACAGGGGATCCCCCACAACTAATGAAAAACTGTTTTTT. Its translation is CASSDGDRGSPTTNEKLFF.

Turning to this clone: Compared with germline, one end of the junction differs, possibly owing to a read error. The V call is TRBV7-7, the J call TRBJ2-2; D gene uncertain. The CDR3 has 12 amino acids. Germline CDR1 and CDR2: SSHAT and FNYEAQ (reference sequence). The CDR3 is CASSLGSGELFF. The CDR3 nucleotides are TGTGCTAGCAGCCTAGGCTCCGGGGAGCTGTTTTTT. Full variable domain (missing parts from reference TRBV7-7 and TRBJ2-2): GAGVSQSPRYKVTKRGQDVTLRCDPISSHATLYWYQQALGQGPEFLTYFNYEAQPDKSGLPSDRFSAERPEGSISTLTIQRTEQRDSAMYRCASSLGSGELFFGEGSRLTVL.

This chain links TRBV7-8 with TRBJ2-3; D may correspond to TRBD1 or TRBD2 (5 bases each). CDR1 and CDR2 (germline): SGHVS, FQNEAQ. Trimming took 5 bases from V and 2 from J, leaving 8 bases between them. This CDR3 comprises 13 residues. DNA for the CDR3: TGTGCCAGCAGCCAGGGACCCACAGATACGCAGTATTTT. Protein: CASSQGPTDTQYF.

This chain joins TRBV14 and TRBJ2-1; TRBD1 aligns across 11 bases. CDR1 SGHDN and CDR2 FVKESK come from the germline V gene. The CDR3 loop spans 16 amino acids. Trimming at V came to 2 bases and at J to 7 bases, leaving 7 bases not matched to a gene. This CDR3 reads CASSQSGQGAMNEQFF. The CDR3 DNA sequence: TGTGCCAGCAGCCAATCCGGACAGGGGGCGATGAATGAGCAGTTCTTC.

This chain uses TRBV18 with TRBJ2-1, with 7 bases that match TRBD2. Germline lookup yields CDR1 KGHSH and CDR2 LQKENI. The ends lost 3 bases at V and 2 bases at J; junction bases unmatched: 7. This CDR3 has 16 amino acids. The CDR3 loop is CASSPAGAGTYNEQFF. The CDR3 coding sequence is TGTGCCAGCTCACCCGCAGGAGCGGGGACCTACAATGAGCAGTTCTTC.

V gene TRBV27 combines with J gene TRBJ2-1; TRBD2 aligns across 10 bases. In germline, CDR1 is MNHEY, CDR2 SMNVEV (reference sequence). J gave up 8 bases and V 2 bases, and 6 bases lay outside the gene matches. CDR3 length equals 15 residues. CDR3 sequence (DNA): TGTGCCAGCAGTTTAATAAGCGGGGGGGTCGATGAGCAGTTCTTC. Translation gives CASSLISGGVDEQFF.

The chain links TRBV7-8 to TRBJ2-7, with a possible D match to TRBD1 (6 bases). Per germline, CDR1 SGHVS and CDR2 FQNEAQ. V lost 1 base and J lost 4, with 14 bases in between. The CDR3 is 15 amino acids. The CDR3, as DNA: TGTGCCAGCAGCTTAGGGGGGCAGGGGATATACGAGCAGTACTTC. Translation: CASSLGGQGIYEQYF.

This chain connects TRBV6-6 to TRBJ1-2; D ambiguous. The CDR3 spans 16 residues. Germline CDR1 MNHNY, CDR2 SVGAGI (reference sequence). V gave up 0 bases and J gave up 4 bases, with 15 bases separating them. The CDR3 coding sequence is TGTGCCAGCAGTTACTCGCGAGATAGCTCCAGCTATGGCTACACCTTC. It encodes CASSYSRDSSSYGYTF.

The chain employs TRBV28 and TRBJ1-2; D is ambiguous. Germline loops: CDR1 MDHEN, CDR2 SYDVKM. V shed 6 bases and J shed 6 bases, with 17 bases lying between them. The length of the CDR3 is 14 residues. CDR3 DNA sequence: TGTGCCAGCAGCTACTCCCCCGGACGCCATGGCTACACCTTC. Translation: CASSYSPGRHGYTF.

This chain joins TRBV19 and TRBJ2-7; the D is unclear. The CDR3 is 14 amino acids. Germline-derived CDR1 and CDR2 are LNHDA and SQIVND (reference sequence). V was cut by 1 base and J by 2 bases, with 9 bases left in between. CDR3 region: CASSIGVGPYEQYF. In DNA, the CDR3 is TGTGCCAGTAGTATAGGGGTAGGGCCCTACGAGCAGTACTTC.

The chain joins TRBV4-1 to TRBJ2-1; 10 nucleotides line up with TRBD2. This CDR3 is built from 16 residues. Trimming took 2 bases from V and 4 from J; bases not matched to a gene: 5. CDR1 and CDR2 from the germline V gene are MGHRA and YSYEKL. This CDR3 reads CASSQWTSGKYNEQFF. CDR3 nucleotides: TGCGCCAGCAGCCAATGGACTAGCGGAAAATACAATGAGCAGTTCTTC.

The J gene is TRBJ2-7, the V gene TRBV19; D not certain. V dropped 5 bases and J dropped 4 bases, with 6 bases sitting between them. Germline V lookup: CDR1 LNHDA, CDR2 SQIVND (reference sequence). This CDR3 spans 11 amino acids. In nucleotides, the CDR3 is TGTGCCAGTAGTTTCGGGTACGAGCAGTACTTC. This gives the protein CASSFGYEQYF.

V usage is TRBV4-1 and J usage is TRBJ1-4, with TRBD1 matching over 7 bases. In germline, CDR1 is MGHRA, CDR2 YSYEKL. CDR3 size: 16 residues. Unmatched junction bases numbered 8, after V lost 2 bases and J lost 5 bases. CDR3 sequence: CASSQSPGQLNEKLFF. CDR3 DNA: TGCGCCAGCAGCCAATCCCCGGGACAGTTAAATGAAAAACTGTTTTTT.

This chain connects TRBV7-3 to TRBJ2-2; perhaps TRBD2 as D (7 bases). With 6 bases removed from V and 7 bases from J, the gap between germline ends came to 18 bases. Germline CDR1 is SGHTA and CDR2 is FQGTGA. CDR3 length equals 15 residues. CDR3 in amino acids: CASSPARGLGGELFF. The DNA of the CDR3 is TGTGCCAGCAGTCCCGCGCGGGGGCTGGGCGGGGAGCTGTTTTTT. The full variable domain, with the rest looked up from reference TRBV7-3 and TRBJ2-2, is GAGVSQTPSNKVTEKGKYVELRCDPISGHTALYWYRQSLGQGPEFLIYFQGTGAADDSGLPNDRFFAVRPEGSVSTLKIQRTERGDSAVYLCASSPARGLGGELFFGEGSRLTVL.

This clone was counted a few times. The V call is TRBV5-1, the J call TRBJ1-2, with 10 bases aligning to TRBD1. V was clipped by 4 bases and J by 11 bases; unmatched bases: 5. The CDR3 is made up of 12 amino acids. CDR1 is SGHRS and CDR2 is YFSETQ in the germline V gene. For the CDR3, the DNA is TGCGCCAGCAGCCCGGGACAGGGGTGGTACACCTTC. Its protein is CASSPGQGWYTF.

V is TRBV6-6 and J is TRBJ2-2; 7 bases agree with TRBD2. The CDR3 is made up of 16 amino acids. Germline CDR1 MNHNY, CDR2 SVGAGI (reference sequence). Germline trimming cut 8 bases from V and 1 base from J; bases unmatched to any gene: 10. CDR3 bases: TGTGCCAGCTCCCTTGCGGGAGAGGGGAACACCGGGGAGCTGTTTTTT. Protein: CASSLAGEGNTGELFF.

The rearrangement joins TRBV18 to TRBJ2-5, with TRBD1 identical over 9 bases. The trim removed 6 bases at V and 5 bases at J, leaving 13 bases unmatched. Germline loops: CDR1 KGHSH, CDR2 LQKENI. The length of the CDR3 is 16 residues. CDR3 sequence: CASSHRDRALRETQYF. DNA of the CDR3: TGTGCCAGCTCCCACCGGGACAGGGCCCTCCGGGAGACCCAGTACTTC.